This T cell receptor (beta chain) was identified during a study of CD8 T cells in Susac syndrome. Overall study: Of the sequenced Susac syndrome patients, 5 or 6 had active disease and 8 or 9 were in remission. Treatment at blood withdrawal was none, corticosteroids, or intravenous immunoglobulin alone in Susac syndrome patients.

When the RNA was reverse transcribed, random hexamers were used with an input of 0.5 to 1 ug. MiXCR, run by TCRdb on the immunoSEQ multiplex PCR reads, gives a single entry per CDR3 protein. The sample includes roughly 150,000 distinct CDR3 sequences, around 95% of them seen just once. The V end lost 2 bases, the J end lost 5 bases, and 9 bases lay between the germline ends. Germline CDR1 SSHAT, CDR2 FNYEAQ (reference sequence). The CDR3 runs to 13 residues. This clonotype was sampled from a human donor with Susac syndrome. The chain employs TRBV7-7 and TRBJ2-5; D gene unclear. The sample comprised CD4+ T cells from PBMCs. The CDR3 is CASSLLVRETQYF. The DNA for the CDR3 is TGTGCCAGCAGCTTATTGGTCCGGGAGACCCAGTACTTC.